The source of this T cell receptor beta chain is a study of breast tumors, draining lymph nodes, adjacent tissues. TCRdb used MiXCR to reprocess the multiplex PCR reads, holding one entry per CDR3 protein. In the table there are approximately 280,000 distinct CDR3 sequences, over 25% of which are singletons. This CDR3 comprises 13 residues. With 5 bases clipped from V and 4 bases from J, the junction kept 4 bases outside the gene matches. In germline, CDR1 is DFQATT, CDR2 SNEGSKA (reference sequence). The sample holds many counts of this clonotype. The lymph nodes were axillary draining lymph nodes from breast cancer patients.

The source of this sequence is a female donor with breast cancer. Some clones in this sample may be carry-over from other donors' samples. The chain joins TRBV20-1 to TRBJ2-7; 11 positions match TRBD2. The sequencing input was axillary lymph node tissue. The CDR3 nucleotides read TGCAGTGCTCCTACTAGCGGGAGTTACGAGCAGTACTTC. Amino acid sequence: CSAPTSGSYEQYF.